This TCR beta chain stems from a study of T-cell reconstitution after alpha-beta-depleted transplantation in children. Unmatched junction bases numbered 7, after V lost 1 base and J lost 9 bases. This CDR3 contains 15 residues. CDR1 and CDR2 (germline): SGHRS, YFSETQ. This clonotype was seen a handful of times. The antigen is undetermined. This sample's TCRbeta library carried unique molecular identifier barcodes. MiXCR, applied by TCRdb to the PCR reads, yields one record per CDR3 protein. The sample shows approximately 270,000 distinct CDR3 sequences, under 30% of them seen only once. Findings and caveats of the study: Diversity and T-cell counts at one year after transplant derived mostly from new T cells. Some patients' high day-60 TCRbeta diversity was attributed to recipient cells surviving conditioning.

The rearrangement links TRBV5-1 to TRBJ1-6; 7 bases match TRBD1. The sample was PBMCs, mostly from graft donor cells, taken 360 days after TCRalphabeta/CD19-depleted stem cell transplant. The TCR originated in a female patient aged 2-9 years who had a stem cell transplant for congenital amegakaryocytic thrombocytopenia, so the T cells may come from the graft donor. The CDR3 region has the DNA TGCGCCAGCAGCTTGCGCGACAGGGAAAGTTCACCCCTCCACTTT. This gives the protein CASSLRDRESSPLHF.